The present entry profiles one T cell receptor (beta chain) with its context. The sample belongs to a study of T cell changes during pregnancy in multiple sclerosis. The table came from immunoSEQ multiplex PCR; TCRdb's copy has only in-frame clones and leaves some out. Among about 58,000 clones listed, 93% were seen once. The J segment lost 4 bases and the V segment lost 4 bases, leaving 5 bases of the junction unmatched. This CDR3 has 15 residues. CDR1 is SEHNR and CDR2 is FQNEAQ in the germline V gene (reference sequence). This TCR was sampled from a female donor with multiple sclerosis, enrolled in a pregnancy study. The V gene is TRBV7-9, the J gene TRBJ2-1; 9 bases map to TRBD2. The material was CD8+ T cells from peripheral blood mononuclear cells, obtained in the second trimester of pregnancy. CDR3 amino acids: CASSSTSGFYNEQFF. The CDR3 DNA reads as TGTGCCAGCAGCTCCACTAGCGGGTTTTACAATGAGCAGTTCTTC.